This paragraph reports one TCR beta chain. Its antigen remains unknown. This sample is part of a study of OX40 agonist ivuxolimab in advanced cancers. Sequencing was performed with immunoSEQ multiplex PCR; in TCRdb, only in-frame clones are kept and a portion is missing. The table has about 110,000 clones, 89% seen once. The length of the CDR3 is 15 residues. The ends were cut back, 3 bases at V and 2 bases at J, with 13 bases in the middle. Germline values: CDR1 KGHSH, CDR2 LQKENI. Study-level findings and limits: The mean number of expanded clones was higher in CD8+ T cells than in CD4+.

The specimen comprised CD4+ or CD8+ T cells sorted from blood, sampled in a trial of the OX40 agonist ivuxolimab. This sequence originates from an adult with an advanced solid tumor such as melanoma, head and neck, liver or kidney cancer. The chain links TRBV18 to TRBJ1-1; D gene unclear. The CDR3 protein is CASSPSPYANTEAFF. The CDR3 nucleotides read TGTGCCAGCTCACCTTCCCCTTATGCAAACACTGAAGCTTTCTTT.